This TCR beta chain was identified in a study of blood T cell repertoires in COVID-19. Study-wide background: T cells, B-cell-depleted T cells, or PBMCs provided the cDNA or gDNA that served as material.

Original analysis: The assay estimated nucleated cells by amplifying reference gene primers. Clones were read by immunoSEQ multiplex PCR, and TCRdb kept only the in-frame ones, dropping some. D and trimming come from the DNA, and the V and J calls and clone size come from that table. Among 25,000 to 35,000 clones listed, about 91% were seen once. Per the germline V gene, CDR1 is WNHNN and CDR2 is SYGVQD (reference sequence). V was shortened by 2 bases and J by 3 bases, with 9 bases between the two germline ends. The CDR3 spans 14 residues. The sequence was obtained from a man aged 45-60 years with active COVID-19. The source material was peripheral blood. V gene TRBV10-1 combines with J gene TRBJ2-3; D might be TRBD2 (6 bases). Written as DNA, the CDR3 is TGCGCCAGCAGTGAGGGACTACGGACAGATACGCAGTATTTT. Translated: CASSEGLRTDTQYF.